The TCR beta chain described here comes from a study of shared clonotypes between healthy human individuals. The study's findings and limits: Memory subsets had estimated richness that was generally smaller than that of naive subsets.

Every immunoSEQ plate was one replicate of a subset's evenly spread DNA. Sequencing used immunoSEQ multiplex PCR; TCRdb keeps in-frame clones, though not all of them. The repertoire holds roughly 2.6 million clones, around 90% seen once, with under 0.15% in the top ten. The V end was cut by 1 base, the J end by 0 bases, with 11 bases between. Germline V lookup: CDR1 SGDLS, CDR2 YYNGEE. This CDR3 has 16 residues. This clone appeared a few times. No antigen is known for it. The specimen sequenced was naive CD4+ T cells sorted from blood. The subset: CD45RA+ positively selected. The receptor was derived from a man aged 18 to 35 in good health. The chain uses TRBV9 and TRBJ1-3; D is unresolved. In nucleotides, the CDR3 is TGTGCCAGCAGCGTAAACACCCCGAGCTCTGGAAACACCATATATTTT. Residues: CASSVNTPSSGNTIYF.